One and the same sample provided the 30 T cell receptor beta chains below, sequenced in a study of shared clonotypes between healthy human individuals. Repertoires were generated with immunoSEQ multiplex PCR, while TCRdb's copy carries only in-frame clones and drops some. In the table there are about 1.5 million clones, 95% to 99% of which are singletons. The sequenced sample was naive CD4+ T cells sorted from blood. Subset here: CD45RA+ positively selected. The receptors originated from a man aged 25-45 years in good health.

The CDR3 DNA reads as TGTGCCAGCAGCGAGCAGGGAACCAATGAAAAACTGTTTTTT. It codes for CASSEQGTNEKLFF. The genes are TRBV28 and TRBJ1-4, with a possible D match to TRBD1 (5 bases). Trimming removed 6 bases from V and 5 bases from J, with 13 bases in between. Per the germline V gene, CDR1 is MDHEN and CDR2 is SYDVKM. The CDR3 is 14 amino acids.

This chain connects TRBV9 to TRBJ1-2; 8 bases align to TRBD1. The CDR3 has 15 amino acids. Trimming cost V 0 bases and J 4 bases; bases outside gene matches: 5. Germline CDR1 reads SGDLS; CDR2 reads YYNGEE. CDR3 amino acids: CASSVGTQGVYGYTF. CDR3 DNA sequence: TGTGCCAGCAGCGTAGGGACACAGGGGGTCTATGGCTACACCTTC.

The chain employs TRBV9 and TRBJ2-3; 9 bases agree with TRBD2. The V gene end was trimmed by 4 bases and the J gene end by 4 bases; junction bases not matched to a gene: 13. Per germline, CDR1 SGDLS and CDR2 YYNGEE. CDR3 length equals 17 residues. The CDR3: CASSLRRAGGEADTQYF. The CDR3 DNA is TGTGCCAGCAGCCTCAGGCGAGCGGGGGGTGAAGCAGATACGCAGTATTTT.

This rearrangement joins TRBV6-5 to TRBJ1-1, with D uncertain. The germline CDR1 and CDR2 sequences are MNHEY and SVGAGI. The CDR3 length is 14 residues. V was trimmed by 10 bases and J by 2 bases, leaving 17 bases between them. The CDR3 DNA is TGTGCCACCCTGGGAGGAGGTCTAAACACTGAAGCTTTCTTT. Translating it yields CATLGGGLNTEAFF.

CDR3 bases: TGTGCCAGCAGCTATGACAGGCTAGTTCACGAGCAGTACTTC. This codes for CASSYDRLVHEQYF. J is TRBJ2-7 and V is TRBV11-2, with D perhaps matching TRBD1 (6 bases). V was shortened by 4 bases and J by 5 bases, with 15 bases between the two germline ends. Germline CDR1 and CDR2: SGHAT and FQNNGV. CDR3 length equals 14 residues. The complete variable domain, with remaining parts taken from reference TRBV11-2 and TRBJ2-7, reads EAGVAQSPRYKIIEKRQSVAFWCNPISGHATLYWYQQILGQGPKLLIQFQNNGVVDDSQLPKDRFSAERLKGVDSTLKIQPAKLEDSAVYLCASSYDRLVHEQYFGPGTRLTVT.

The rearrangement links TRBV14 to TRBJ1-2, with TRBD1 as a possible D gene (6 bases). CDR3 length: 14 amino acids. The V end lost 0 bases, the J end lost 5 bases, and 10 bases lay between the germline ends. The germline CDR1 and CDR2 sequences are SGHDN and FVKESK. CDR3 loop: CASSQDRQAYGYTF. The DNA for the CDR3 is TGTGCCAGCAGCCAAGATCGACAGGCATATGGCTACACCTTC.

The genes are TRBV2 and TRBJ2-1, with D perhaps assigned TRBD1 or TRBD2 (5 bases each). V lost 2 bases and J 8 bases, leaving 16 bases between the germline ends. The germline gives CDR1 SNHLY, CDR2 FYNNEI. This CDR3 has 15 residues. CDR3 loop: CASSELGVILDEQFF. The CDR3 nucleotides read TGTGCCAGCAGTGAATTGGGGGTTATACTTGATGAGCAGTTCTTC.

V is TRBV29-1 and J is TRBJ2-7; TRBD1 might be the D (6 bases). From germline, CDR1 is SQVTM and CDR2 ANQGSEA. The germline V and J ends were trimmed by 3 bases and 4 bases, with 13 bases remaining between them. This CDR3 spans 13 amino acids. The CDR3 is CSVEVDRRYEQYF. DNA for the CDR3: TGCAGCGTTGAGGTCGACAGGAGGTACGAGCAGTACTTC.

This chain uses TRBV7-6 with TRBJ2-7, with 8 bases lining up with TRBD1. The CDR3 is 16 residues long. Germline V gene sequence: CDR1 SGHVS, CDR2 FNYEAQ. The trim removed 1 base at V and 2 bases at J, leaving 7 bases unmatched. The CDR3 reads CASSLVFSGQAYEQYF. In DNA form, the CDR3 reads TGTGCCAGCAGCTTAGTATTTTCGGGACAGGCCTACGAGCAGTACTTC.

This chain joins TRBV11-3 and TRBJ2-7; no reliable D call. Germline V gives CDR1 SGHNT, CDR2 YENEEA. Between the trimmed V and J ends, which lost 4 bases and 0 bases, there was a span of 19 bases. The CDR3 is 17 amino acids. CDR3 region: CASSSRHVAANSYEQYF. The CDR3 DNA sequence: TGTGCCAGCAGCTCCCGACACGTTGCGGCAAACTCCTACGAGCAGTACTTC.

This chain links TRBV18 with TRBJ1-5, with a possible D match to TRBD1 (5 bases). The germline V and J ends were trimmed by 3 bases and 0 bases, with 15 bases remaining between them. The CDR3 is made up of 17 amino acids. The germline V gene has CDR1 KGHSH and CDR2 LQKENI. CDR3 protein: CASSPWDQGYSNQPQHF. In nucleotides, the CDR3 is TGTGCCAGCTCACCTTGGGACCAGGGATATAGCAATCAGCCCCAGCATTTT.

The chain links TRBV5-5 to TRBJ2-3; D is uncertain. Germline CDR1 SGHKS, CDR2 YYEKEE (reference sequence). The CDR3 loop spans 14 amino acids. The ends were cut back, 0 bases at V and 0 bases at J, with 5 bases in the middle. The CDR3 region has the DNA TGTGCCAGCAGCTTGGGACAAAGCACAGATACGCAGTATTTT. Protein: CASSLGQSTDTQYF. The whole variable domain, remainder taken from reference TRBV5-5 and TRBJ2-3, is DAGVTQSPTHLIKTRGQQVTLRCSPISGHKSVSWYQQVLGQGPQFIFQYYEKEERGRGNFPDRFSARQFPNYSSELNVNALLLGDSALYLCASSLGQSTDTQYFGPGTRLTVL.

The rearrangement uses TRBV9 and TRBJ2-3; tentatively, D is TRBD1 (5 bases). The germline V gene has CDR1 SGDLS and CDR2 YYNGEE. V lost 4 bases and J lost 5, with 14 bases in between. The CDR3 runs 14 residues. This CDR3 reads CASSRDTQVDTQYF. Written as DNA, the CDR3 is TGTGCCAGCAGCCGCGACACACAGGTAGATACGCAGTATTTT.

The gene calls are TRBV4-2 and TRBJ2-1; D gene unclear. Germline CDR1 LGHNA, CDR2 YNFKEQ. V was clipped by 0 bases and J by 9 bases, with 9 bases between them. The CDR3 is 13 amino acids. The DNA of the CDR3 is TGTGCCAGCAGCCAAGATGTGGCGCCTGAGCAGTTCTTC. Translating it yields CASSQDVAPEQFF.

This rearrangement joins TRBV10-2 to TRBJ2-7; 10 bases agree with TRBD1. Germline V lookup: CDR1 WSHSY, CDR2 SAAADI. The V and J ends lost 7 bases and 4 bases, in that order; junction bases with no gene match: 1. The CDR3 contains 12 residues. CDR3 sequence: CASTGQGYEQYF. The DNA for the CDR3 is TGCGCCAGCACGGGACAGGGGTACGAGCAGTACTTC.

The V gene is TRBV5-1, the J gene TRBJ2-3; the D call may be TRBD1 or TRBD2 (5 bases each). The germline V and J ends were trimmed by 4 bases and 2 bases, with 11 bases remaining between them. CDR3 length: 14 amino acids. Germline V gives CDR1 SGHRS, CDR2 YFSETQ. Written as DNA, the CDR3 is TGCGCCAGCAGCACCCGGGGCCCCACAGATACGCAGTATTTT. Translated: CASSTRGPTDTQYF.

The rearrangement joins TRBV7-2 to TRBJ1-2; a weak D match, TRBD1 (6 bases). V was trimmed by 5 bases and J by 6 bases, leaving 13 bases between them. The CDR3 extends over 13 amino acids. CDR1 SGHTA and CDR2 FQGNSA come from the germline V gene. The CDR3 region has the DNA TGTGCCAGCAGCGCCCAGGGGCGCCATGGCTACACCTTC. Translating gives CASSAQGRHGYTF.

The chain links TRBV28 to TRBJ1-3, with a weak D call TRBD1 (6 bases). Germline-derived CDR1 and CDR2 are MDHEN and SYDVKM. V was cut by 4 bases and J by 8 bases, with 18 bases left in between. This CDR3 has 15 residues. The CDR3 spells CASSSPGQYVDTIYF. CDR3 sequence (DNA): TGTGCCAGCAGTTCGCCGGGACAATACGTGGACACCATATATTTT.

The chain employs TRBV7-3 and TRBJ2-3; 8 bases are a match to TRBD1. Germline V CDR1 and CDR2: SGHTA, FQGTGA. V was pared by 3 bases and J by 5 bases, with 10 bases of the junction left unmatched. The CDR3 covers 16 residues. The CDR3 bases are TGTGCCAGCAGCTTTAGGACAGGGAGCCCCCAAGATACGCAGTATTTT. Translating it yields CASSFRTGSPQDTQYF.

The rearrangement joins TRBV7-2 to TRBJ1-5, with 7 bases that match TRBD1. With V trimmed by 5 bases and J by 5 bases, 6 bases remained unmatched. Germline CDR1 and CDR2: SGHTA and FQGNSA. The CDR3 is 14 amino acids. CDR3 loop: CASSRTGGYQPQHF. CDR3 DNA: TGTGCCAGCAGCCGGACAGGAGGTTATCAGCCCCAGCATTTT.

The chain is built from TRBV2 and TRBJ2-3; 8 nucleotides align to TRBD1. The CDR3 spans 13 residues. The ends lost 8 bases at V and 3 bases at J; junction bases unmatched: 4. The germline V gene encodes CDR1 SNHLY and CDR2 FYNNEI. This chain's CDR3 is CASSGGLTDTQYF. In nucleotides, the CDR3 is TGTGCCAGCTCAGGGGGCTTAACAGATACGCAGTATTTT.

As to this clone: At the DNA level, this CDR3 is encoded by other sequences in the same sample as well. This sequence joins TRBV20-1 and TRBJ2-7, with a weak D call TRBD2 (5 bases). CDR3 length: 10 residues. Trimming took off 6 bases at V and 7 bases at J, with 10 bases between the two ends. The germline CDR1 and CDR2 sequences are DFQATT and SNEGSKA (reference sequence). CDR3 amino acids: CSARRGEQYF. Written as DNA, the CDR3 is TGCAGTGCCAGACGAGGGGAGCAGTACTTC.

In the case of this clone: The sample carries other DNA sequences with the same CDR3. The CDR3 reads CASSRDRGDTEAFF. Here the CDR3 DNA reads TGCGCCAGCAGTCGGGACAGGGGGGACACTGAAGCTTTCTTT. The chain uses TRBV5-1 and TRBJ1-1; 11 bases are a match to TRBD1. The V gene end was trimmed by 5 bases and the J gene end by 3 bases; junction bases not matched to a gene: 3. This CDR3 has 14 amino acids. Germline V gene sequence: CDR1 SGHRS, CDR2 YFSETQ.

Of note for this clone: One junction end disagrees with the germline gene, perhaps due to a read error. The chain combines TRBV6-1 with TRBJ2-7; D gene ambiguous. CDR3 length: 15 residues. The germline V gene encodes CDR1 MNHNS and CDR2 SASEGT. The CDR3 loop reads CASSEDSSSPYEQYF. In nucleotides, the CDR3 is TGTGCCAGCAGCGAAGACTCGTCGTCCCCCTACGAGCAGTACTTC.

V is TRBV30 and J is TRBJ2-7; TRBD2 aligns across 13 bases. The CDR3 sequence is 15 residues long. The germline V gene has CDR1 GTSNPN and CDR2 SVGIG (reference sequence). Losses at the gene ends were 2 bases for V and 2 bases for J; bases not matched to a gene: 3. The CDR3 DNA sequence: TGTGCCTGGAGTAGGGGGACTAGCGGGACCTACGAGCAGTACTTC. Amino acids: CAWSRGTSGTYEQYF. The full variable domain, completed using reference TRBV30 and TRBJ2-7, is SQTIHQWPATLVQPVGSPLSLECTVEGTSNPNLYWYRQAAGRGLQLLFYSVGIGQISSEVPQNLSASRPQDRQFILSSKKLLLSDSGFYLCAWSRGTSGTYEQYFGPGTRLTVT.

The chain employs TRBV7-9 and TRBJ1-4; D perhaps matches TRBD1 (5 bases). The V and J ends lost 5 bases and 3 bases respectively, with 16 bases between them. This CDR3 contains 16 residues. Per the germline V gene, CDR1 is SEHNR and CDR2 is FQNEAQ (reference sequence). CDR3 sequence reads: CASSLRPGSPNEKLFF. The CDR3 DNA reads TGTGCCAGCAGCCTCCGCCCAGGGAGCCCTAATGAAAAACTGTTTTTT.

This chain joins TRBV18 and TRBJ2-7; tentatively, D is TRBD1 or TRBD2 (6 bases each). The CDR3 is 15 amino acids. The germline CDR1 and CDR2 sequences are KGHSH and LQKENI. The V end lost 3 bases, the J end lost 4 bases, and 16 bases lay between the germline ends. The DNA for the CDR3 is TGTGCCAGCTCACCGGGGGGCAGGGCCACGTACGAGCAGTACTTC. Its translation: CASSPGGRATYEQYF.

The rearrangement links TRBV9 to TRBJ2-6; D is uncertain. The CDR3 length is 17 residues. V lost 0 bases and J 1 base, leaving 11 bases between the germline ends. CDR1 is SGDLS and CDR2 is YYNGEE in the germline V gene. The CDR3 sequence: CASSVDSTKSGANVLTF. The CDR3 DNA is TGTGCCAGCAGCGTAGACAGTACGAAATCTGGGGCCAACGTCCTGACTTTC.

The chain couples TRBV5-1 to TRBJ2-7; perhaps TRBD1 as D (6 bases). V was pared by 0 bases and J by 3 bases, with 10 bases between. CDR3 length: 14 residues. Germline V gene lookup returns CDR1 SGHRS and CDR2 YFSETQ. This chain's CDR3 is CASSLAGAYYEQYF. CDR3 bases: TGCGCCAGCAGCTTGGCAGGGGCCTACTACGAGCAGTACTTC.

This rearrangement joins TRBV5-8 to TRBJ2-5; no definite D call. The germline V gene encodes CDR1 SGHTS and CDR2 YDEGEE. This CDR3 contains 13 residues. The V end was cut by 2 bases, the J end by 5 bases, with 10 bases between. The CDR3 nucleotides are TGTGCCAGCAGCTTCTTATTTGACGAGACCCAGTACTTC. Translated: CASSFLFDETQYF.